This T cell receptor (beta chain) originates from a study of beta chain features in type 1 diabetes. Study overall: Age, gender, cell numbers and subset yield matched between patients and controls.

Sorting with CD45RO/CCR7/CD25/CD127/CD95/CD27 yielded naive, central memory, regulatory and stem-like memory CD4+ cells. A remark on this clone: Its specificity is unknown.

General study findings and limits: There was a moderate but significant shortening of TCRB CDR3s in all four CD4+ subsets of Type 1 diabetes patients. Insertions were fewer and deletions more numerous at VDJ junctions in type 1 diabetes patients. Any HLA-type effect on TCRB rearrangement remained unresolved here.

Expressed TCRB transcripts got sequenced, as all isolated RNA was reverse transcribed. The assay was immunoSEQ multiplex PCR, and TCRdb's table has in-frame clones only and misses some. Here the sample spans just under 150,000 clones, 10% to 15% being singletons. With 4 bases removed from V and 2 bases from J, the gap between germline ends came to 17 bases. The CDR3 has 16 amino acids. Germline CDR1 and CDR2: SGHRS and YFSETQ. This sequence originates from a man younger than 30 with type 1 diabetes. The chain recombines TRBV5-1 with TRBJ2-3; D remains unclear. Specimen: central memory CD4+ T cells from blood. The CDR3 is CASSHPLGRATDTQYF. The CDR3 coding sequence is TGCGCCAGCAGCCATCCCTTAGGCAGAGCCACAGATACGCAGTATTTT.